These 25 T cell receptor beta chains came from one sample sequenced in a study of CD8 T cells in Susac syndrome. The RNA input was about 0.5 to 1 ug, and it was reverse transcribed with random hexamers. A single record per CDR3 protein comes from TCRdb applying MiXCR to the immunoSEQ multiplex PCR reads. The top ten clones hold 0.4% to 0.55% of a sample with tens of thousands of distinct CDR3 sequences, around 93% of them seen once. The sample consisted of CD4+ T cells from PBMCs. These receptor sequences come from a human donor with Susac syndrome.

This chain links TRBV15 with TRBJ1-1; D is uncertain. Looked up from germline, CDR1 is LNHNV and CDR2 is YYDKDF (reference sequence). Trimming left V 11 bases short and J 3 bases short, with 13 bases between. The CDR3 has 12 residues. The CDR3, as DNA: TGTGCCGCCCGAAGCCGGGACACTGAAGCTTTCTTT. This gives the protein CAARSRDTEAFF.

This chain joins TRBV29-1 and TRBJ2-5, with D tentatively TRBD1 or TRBD2 (7 bases each). The CDR3 covers 14 residues. Germline values: CDR1 SQVTM, CDR2 ANQGSEA. The DNA of the CDR3 is TGCAGTGCGGGGGACAGAGATATCCAAGAGACCCAGTACTTC. Translated, it gives CSAGDRDIQETQYF.

This rearrangement joins TRBV5-8 to TRBJ1-6, with a tentative D call TRBD1 (5 bases). Per germline, CDR1 SGHTS and CDR2 YDEGEE. The CDR3 is made up of 15 amino acids. V lost 4 bases, J lost 7 bases, and 15 bases lay in between. As DNA, the CDR3 is TGTGCCAGCAGCCCACGCGGGACGGACAATTCACCCCTCCACTTT. Amino acid sequence: CASSPRGTDNSPLHF.

The CDR3 loop is CASSQPGLAGGWAHNEQFF. CDR3 bases: TGTGCCAGCAGTCAACCGGGACTAGCGGGGGGGTGGGCTCACAATGAGCAGTTCTTC. The gene calls are TRBV27 and TRBJ2-1; 16 nucleotides match TRBD2. V dropped 5 bases and J dropped 5; count of bases not matched to a gene: 12. This CDR3 region has 19 residues. Per the germline V gene, CDR1 is MNHEY and CDR2 is SMNVEV (reference sequence).

CDR3 sequence reads: CASAAALGGTNQPQHF. The CDR3, as DNA: TGTGCCAGCGCCGCCGCCCTCGGGGGCACCAATCAGCCCCAGCATTTT. The V gene is TRBV19, the J gene TRBJ1-5; D might be TRBD1 (6 bases). The V and J ends lost 9 bases and 3 bases respectively, with 21 bases between them. The CDR3 length is 16 residues. CDR1 is LNHDA, CDR2 SQIVND, per germline (reference sequence).

V and J are TRBV7-9 and TRBJ2-5, with 10 nucleotides matching TRBD1. The CDR3 is 14 amino acids. Germline V gene sequence: CDR1 SEHNR, CDR2 FQNEAQ (reference sequence). Trimming cost V 4 bases and J 3 bases; bases outside gene matches: 2. CDR3 nucleotide sequence: TGTGCCAGCAGCTCCGGGACAGGGGAAGAGACCCAGTACTTC. Translating gives CASSSGTGEETQYF.

The chain combines TRBV9 with TRBJ1-5; no reliable D call. V shed 6 bases and J shed 0 bases, with 7 bases lying between them. The CDR3 totals 13 residues. Looked up from germline, CDR1 is SGDLS and CDR2 is YYNGEE. The CDR3 is CASNAGSNQPQHF. Here the CDR3 DNA reads TGTGCCAGCAACGCGGGTAGCAATCAGCCCCAGCATTTT. Based on the CDR3 plus reference TRBV9 and TRBJ1-5, the full variable domain is DSGVTQTPKHLITATGQRVTLRCSPRSGDLSVYWYQQSLDQGLQFLIQYYNGEERAKGNILERFSAQQFPDLHSELNLSSLELGDSALYFCASNAGSNQPQHFGDGTRLSIL.

The chain recombines TRBV6-2 or TRBV6-3 with TRBJ1-2; D remains unclear. The CDR3 spans 14 residues. Deletions cut 0 bases from V and 4 bases from J, with 9 bases between. The germline gives CDR1 MNHEY, CDR2 SVGEGT. CDR3 sequence reads: CASSYSVVSYGYTF. CDR3 DNA: TGTGCCAGCAGTTACTCGGTTGTGTCCTATGGCTACACCTTC.

The chain joins TRBV18 to TRBJ2-7; 9 bases are a match to TRBD1. The V gene's germline CDR1 is KGHSH and CDR2 LQKENI. Germline trimming cut 5 bases from V and 4 bases from J; bases unmatched to any gene: 12. This CDR3 region has 16 residues. The CDR3 nucleotides read TGTGCCAGCTCAAAACTTTCCGGGACAGGGAATTACGAGCAGTACTTC. It translates to CASSKLSGTGNYEQYF.

The chain has TRBV3-1 and TRBJ1-2; maybe TRBD1 (6 bases). Germline V gives CDR1 LGHDT, CDR2 YNNKEL (reference sequence). V lost 4 bases, J lost 0 bases, and 12 bases lay in between. The CDR3 consists of 15 residues. The CDR3 here is CASSRGGGANYGYTF. Written as DNA, the CDR3 is TGTGCCAGCAGCCGAGGAGGGGGAGCTAACTATGGCTACACCTTC.

This chain uses TRBV7-8 with TRBJ1-2; D ambiguous. This CDR3 contains 13 residues. Germline V gene lookup returns CDR1 SGHVS and CDR2 FQNEAQ. V lost 3 bases to trimming and J lost 3 bases, with 8 bases between them. The CDR3 DNA follows: TGTGCCAGCAGCTTTAAGGTCGACTATGGCTACACCTTC. Translation: CASSFKVDYGYTF.

This chain links TRBV20-1 with TRBJ1-1; 9 nucleotides align to TRBD1. CDR1 and CDR2 from the germline V gene are DFQATT and SNEGSKA (reference sequence). The CDR3 extends over 14 amino acids. J was trimmed by 6 bases and V by 6 bases; bases with no gene match: 11. The CDR3 spells CSAPDRGVIAEAFF. Written as DNA, the CDR3 is TGCAGTGCCCCGGACAGGGGCGTTATCGCTGAAGCTTTCTTT.

The chain carries TRBV3-1 and TRBJ2-2; tentative D call: TRBD2 (5 bases). The CDR3 spans 14 residues. V was cut by 1 base and J by 6 bases, with 9 bases left in between. In germline, CDR1 is LGHDT, CDR2 YNNKEL (reference sequence). CDR3 DNA sequence: TGTGCCAGCAGCCAAGGGGAGTTTCCCGGGGAGCTGTTTTTT. Translated, it gives CASSQGEFPGELFF.

The chain is built from TRBV5-4 and TRBJ2-5; 7 positions agree with TRBD1. Trimming at V came to 4 bases and at J to 4 bases, leaving 10 bases not matched to a gene. CDR3 length equals 15 residues. In germline, CDR1 is SGHNT, CDR2 YYREEE (reference sequence). CDR3 sequence (DNA): TGTGCCAGCAGCATAATCGGAAGACAGGGAGAGACCCAGTACTTC. Protein sequence: CASSIIGRQGETQYF.

J is TRBJ2-1 and V is TRBV15, with D maybe TRBD1 (6 bases). Germline V gene sequence: CDR1 LNHNV, CDR2 YYDKDF (reference sequence). This CDR3 has 13 amino acids. V was shortened by 0 bases and J by 9 bases, with 9 bases between the two germline ends. The chain's CDR3 is CATSRDGGGEQFF. The CDR3, as DNA: TGTGCCACCAGCAGAGATGGGGGCGGTGAGCAGTTCTTC.

The chain links TRBV30 to TRBJ1-3; D ambiguous. Germline CDR1 reads GTSNPN; CDR2 reads SVGIG (reference sequence). V was pared by 3 bases and J by 0 bases, with 6 bases between. The CDR3 runs 13 residues. DNA for the CDR3: TGTGCCTGGAGATTTTTCTCTGGAAACACCATATATTTT. Its translation is CAWRFFSGNTIYF.

This clonotype was detected only once. The V gene is TRBV3-1, the J gene TRBJ1-1, with D perhaps matching TRBD1 (6 bases). Germline values: CDR1 LGHDT, CDR2 YNNKEL (reference sequence). The germline V and J ends were trimmed by 3 bases and 5 bases, with 19 bases remaining between them. CDR3 length: 16 amino acids. The CDR3 DNA is TGTGCCAGCAGCCACTTCATTCAGGGGCGCGGGACTGAAGCTTTCTTT. Its translation: CASSHFIQGRGTEAFF. The full variable domain, with the rest looked up from reference TRBV3-1 and TRBJ1-1, is DTAVSQTPKYLVTQMGNDKSIKCEQNLGHDTMYWYKQDSKKFLKIMFSYNNKELIINETVPNRFSPKSPDKAHLNLHINSLELGDSAVYFCASSHFIQGRGTEAFFGQGTRLTVV.

The chain carries TRBV5-1 and TRBJ2-1; perhaps TRBD1 as D (6 bases). Trimming removed 4 bases at V and 12 bases at J, with 20 bases between. Germline V gene lookup returns CDR1 SGHRS and CDR2 YFSETQ. This CDR3 is 14 amino acids long. CDR3 coding DNA: TGCGCCAGCAGCCGACCAACACAGGGCCGTGGGCAGTTCTTC. Translated: CASSRPTQGRGQFF.

The V call is TRBV7-2, the J call TRBJ2-2, with 8 bases fitting TRBD2. This CDR3 spans 19 amino acids. The V gene end was trimmed by 5 bases and the J gene end by 4 bases; junction bases not matched to a gene: 18. Germline values: CDR1 SGHTA, CDR2 FQGNSA. CDR3 loop: CASSELAAPSSVVTGELFF. CDR3 bases: TGTGCCAGCAGCGAACTAGCGGCGCCCTCCTCGGTCGTCACCGGGGAGCTGTTTTTT.

V is TRBV3-1 and J is TRBJ1-4; possibly TRBD1 for D (5 bases). V gave up 1 base and J gave up 7 bases, with 19 bases separating them. The CDR3 runs 17 residues. The germline V gene has CDR1 LGHDT and CDR2 YNNKEL (reference sequence). CDR3 DNA: TGTGCCAGCAGCCAAGGTTTGAGGGGCAGGATTGTTGAAAAACTGTTTTTT. Its protein product is CASSQGLRGRIVEKLFF.

This chain joins TRBV5-4 and TRBJ2-1, with 9 bases aligning to TRBD2. Germline assignment: CDR1 SGHNT and CDR2 YYREEE (reference sequence). The CDR3 covers 16 residues. Trimming took 2 bases from V and 5 from J; bases not matched to a gene: 8. As DNA, the CDR3 is TGTGCCAGCAGCTTTAGAATAGCGGGGGAAAACAATGAGCAGTTCTTC. This gives the protein CASSFRIAGENNEQFF.

The CDR3: CSVEPGLNNEQFF. CDR3 in DNA: TGCAGCGTGGAGCCGGGACTCAACAATGAGCAGTTCTTC. The V call is TRBV29-1, the J call TRBJ2-1, with D possibly matching TRBD2 (6 bases). The length of the CDR3 is 13 residues. Germline CDR1 SQVTM, CDR2 ANQGSEA. V gave up 6 bases and J gave up 5 bases, with 14 bases separating them.

CDR3 sequence (DNA): TGTGCCAGCAGTTTCACTGGGGCCAACGTCCTGACTTTC. It encodes CASSFTGANVLTF. The rearrangement links TRBV12-3 or TRBV12-4 to TRBJ2-6; no definite D call. This CDR3 is built from 13 residues. Trimming cost V 3 bases and J 2 bases, with 2 bases left between them.

This chain connects TRBV20-1 to TRBJ2-1; 7 nucleotides agree with TRBD2. The CDR3 is 13 residues long. Germline V gene lookup returns CDR1 DFQATT and CDR2 SNEGSKA (reference sequence). V trimming: 6 bases; J trimming: 8 bases; junction bases outside the gene matches: 10. Here the CDR3 reads CSAIRGSHDEQFF. The CDR3 bases are TGCAGTGCAATTCGCGGGAGTCACGATGAGCAGTTCTTC.

This chain's CDR3 is CASLDRLSSGANVLTF. The CDR3 DNA follows: TGCGCCAGCCTGGACCGACTAAGCTCTGGGGCCAACGTCCTGACTTTC. The chain recombines TRBV5-1 with TRBJ2-6, with D possibly matching TRBD2 (5 bases). The CDR3 is made up of 16 amino acids. V dropped 7 bases and J dropped 0 bases, with 14 bases sitting between them. From germline, CDR1 is SGHRS and CDR2 YFSETQ.